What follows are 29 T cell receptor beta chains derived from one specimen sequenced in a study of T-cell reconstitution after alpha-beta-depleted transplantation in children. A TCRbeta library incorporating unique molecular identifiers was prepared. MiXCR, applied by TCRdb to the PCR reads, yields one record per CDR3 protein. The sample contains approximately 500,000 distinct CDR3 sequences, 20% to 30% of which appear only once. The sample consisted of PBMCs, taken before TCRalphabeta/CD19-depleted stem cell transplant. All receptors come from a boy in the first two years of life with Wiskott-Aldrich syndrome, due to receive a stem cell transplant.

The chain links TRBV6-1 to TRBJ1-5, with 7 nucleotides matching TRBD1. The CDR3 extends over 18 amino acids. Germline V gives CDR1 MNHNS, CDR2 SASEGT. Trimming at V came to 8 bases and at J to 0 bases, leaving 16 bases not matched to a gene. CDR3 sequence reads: CASQEQNRGLYSNQPQHF. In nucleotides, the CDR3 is TGTGCCAGCCAAGAACAGAACAGGGGTCTCTATAGCAATCAGCCCCAGCATTTT.

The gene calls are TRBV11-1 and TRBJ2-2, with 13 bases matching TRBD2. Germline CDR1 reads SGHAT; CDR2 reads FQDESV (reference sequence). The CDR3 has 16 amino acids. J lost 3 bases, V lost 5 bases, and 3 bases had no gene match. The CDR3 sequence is CASSQTSGRYTGELFF. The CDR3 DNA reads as TGTGCCAGCAGCCAGACTAGCGGGAGGTACACCGGGGAGCTGTTTTTT. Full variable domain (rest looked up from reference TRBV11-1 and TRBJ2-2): EAEVAQSPRYKITEKSQAVAFWCDPISGHATLYWYRQILGQGPELLVQFQDESVVDDSQLPKDRFSAERLKGVDSTLKIQPAELGDSAMYLCASSQTSGRYTGELFFGEGSRLTVL.

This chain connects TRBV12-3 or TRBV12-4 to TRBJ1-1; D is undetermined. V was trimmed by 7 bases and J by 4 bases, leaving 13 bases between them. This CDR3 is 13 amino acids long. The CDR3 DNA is TGTGCCAGCACTGGCAGGTCATCCACTGAAGCTTTCTTT. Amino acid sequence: CASTGRSSTEAFF.

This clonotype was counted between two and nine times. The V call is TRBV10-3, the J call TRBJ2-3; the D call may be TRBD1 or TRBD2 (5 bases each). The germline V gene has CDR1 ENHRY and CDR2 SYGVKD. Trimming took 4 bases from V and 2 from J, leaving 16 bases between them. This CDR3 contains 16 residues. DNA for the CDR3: TGTGCCATCAGTGCCGTCTCGGGGCTCTCCACAGATACGCAGTATTTT. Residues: CAISAVSGLSTDTQYF.

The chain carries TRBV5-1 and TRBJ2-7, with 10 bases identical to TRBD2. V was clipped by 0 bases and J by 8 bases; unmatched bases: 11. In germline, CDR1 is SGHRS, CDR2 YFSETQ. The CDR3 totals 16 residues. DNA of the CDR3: TGCGCCAGCAGCTTGGCCGAAGTGAGCGGGAGGGTTAAGCAGTACTTC. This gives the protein CASSLAEVSGRVKQYF.

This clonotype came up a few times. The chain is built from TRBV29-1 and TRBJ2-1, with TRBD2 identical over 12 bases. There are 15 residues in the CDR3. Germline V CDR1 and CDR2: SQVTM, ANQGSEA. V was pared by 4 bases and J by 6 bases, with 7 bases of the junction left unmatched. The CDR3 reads CSVVKRTSGVNEQFF. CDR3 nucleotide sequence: TGCAGCGTTGTTAAACGGACTAGCGGGGTCAATGAGCAGTTCTTC.

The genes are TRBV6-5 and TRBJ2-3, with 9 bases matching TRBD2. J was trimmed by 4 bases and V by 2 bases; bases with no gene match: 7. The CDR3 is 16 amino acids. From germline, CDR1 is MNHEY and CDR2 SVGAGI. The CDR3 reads CASSYVAGAFPDTQYF. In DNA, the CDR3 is TGTGCCAGCAGTTACGTAGCGGGAGCTTTCCCAGATACGCAGTATTTT.

The CDR3 region has the DNA TGTGCCAGCTCACCACTCGGACTAGCGGGAGGATCCTACGAGCAGTACTTC. Its protein product is CASSPLGLAGGSYEQYF. V gene TRBV18 combines with J gene TRBJ2-7, with 14 bases fitting TRBD2. CDR3 length equals 17 residues. The V gene end was trimmed by 1 base and the J gene end by 1 base; junction bases not matched to a gene: 3. Looked up from germline, CDR1 is KGHSH and CDR2 is LQKENI.

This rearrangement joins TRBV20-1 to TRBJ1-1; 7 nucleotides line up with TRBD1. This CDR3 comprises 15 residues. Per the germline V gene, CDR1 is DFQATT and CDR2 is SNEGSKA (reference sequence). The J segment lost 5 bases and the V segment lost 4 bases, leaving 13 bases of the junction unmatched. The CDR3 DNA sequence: TGCAGTGCTACCCCATTCGGTCAGGGGGAGACTGAAGCTTTCTTT. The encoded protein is CSATPFGQGETEAFF.

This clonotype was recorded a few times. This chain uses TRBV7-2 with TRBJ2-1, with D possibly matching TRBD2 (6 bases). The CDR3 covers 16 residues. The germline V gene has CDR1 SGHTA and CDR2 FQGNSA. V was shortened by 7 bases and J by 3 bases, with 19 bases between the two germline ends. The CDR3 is CASTHPRETLYNEQFF. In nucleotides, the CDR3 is TGTGCCAGCACCCACCCACGGGAGACCCTCTACAATGAGCAGTTCTTC.

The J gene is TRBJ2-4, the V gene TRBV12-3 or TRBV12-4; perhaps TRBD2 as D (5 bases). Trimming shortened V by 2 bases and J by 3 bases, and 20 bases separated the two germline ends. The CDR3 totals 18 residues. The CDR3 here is CASSLKISPVLGKNIQYF. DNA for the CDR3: TGTGCCAGCAGTTTAAAAATTAGCCCTGTACTAGGCAAAAACATTCAGTACTTC.

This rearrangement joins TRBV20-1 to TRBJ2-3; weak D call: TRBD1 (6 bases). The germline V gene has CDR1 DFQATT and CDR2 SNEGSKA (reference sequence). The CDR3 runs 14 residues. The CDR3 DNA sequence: TGCAGCGTCTCCCCCGGGACAAGCACAGATACGCAGTATTTT. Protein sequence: CSVSPGTSTDTQYF.

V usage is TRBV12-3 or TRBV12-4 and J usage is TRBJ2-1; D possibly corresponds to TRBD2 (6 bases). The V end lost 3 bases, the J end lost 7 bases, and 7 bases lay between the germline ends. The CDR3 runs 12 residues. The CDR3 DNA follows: TGTGCCAGCAGTTTTGCGGGGAATGAGCAGTTCTTC. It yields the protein CASSFAGNEQFF.

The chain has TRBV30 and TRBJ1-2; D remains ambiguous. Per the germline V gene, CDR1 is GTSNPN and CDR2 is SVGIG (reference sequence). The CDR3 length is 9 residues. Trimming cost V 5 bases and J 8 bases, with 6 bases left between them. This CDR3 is CAWGPGYTF. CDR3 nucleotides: TGTGCCTGGGGGCCAGGCTACACCTTC.

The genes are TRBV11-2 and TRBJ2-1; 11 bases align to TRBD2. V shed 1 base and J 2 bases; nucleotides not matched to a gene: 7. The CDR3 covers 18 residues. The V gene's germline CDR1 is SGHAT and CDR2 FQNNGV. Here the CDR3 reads CASSLGPNSGRAYNEQFF. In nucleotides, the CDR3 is TGTGCCAGCAGCTTAGGCCCCAATAGCGGGAGGGCCTACAATGAGCAGTTCTTC.

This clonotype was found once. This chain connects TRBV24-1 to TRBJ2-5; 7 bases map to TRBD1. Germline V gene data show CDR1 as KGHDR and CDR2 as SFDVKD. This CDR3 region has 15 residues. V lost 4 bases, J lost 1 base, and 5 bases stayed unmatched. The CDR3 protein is CATSDPDRPQETQYF. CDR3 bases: TGTGCCACCAGTGACCCGGACAGGCCCCAAGAGACCCAGTACTTC.

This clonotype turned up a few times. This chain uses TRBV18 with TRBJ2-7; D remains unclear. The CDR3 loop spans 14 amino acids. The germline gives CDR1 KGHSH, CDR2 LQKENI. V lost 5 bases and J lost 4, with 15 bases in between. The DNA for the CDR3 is TGTGCCAGCTCAACCCTGCGGAATGCGTACGAGCAGTACTTC. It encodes CASSTLRNAYEQYF.

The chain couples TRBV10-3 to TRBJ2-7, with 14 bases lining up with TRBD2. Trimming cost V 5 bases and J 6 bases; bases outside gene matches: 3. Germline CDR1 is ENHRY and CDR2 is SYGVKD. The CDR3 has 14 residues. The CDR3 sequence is CAISPGLAGAEQYF. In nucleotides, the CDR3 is TGTGCCATCAGTCCGGGACTAGCGGGAGCCGAGCAGTACTTC.

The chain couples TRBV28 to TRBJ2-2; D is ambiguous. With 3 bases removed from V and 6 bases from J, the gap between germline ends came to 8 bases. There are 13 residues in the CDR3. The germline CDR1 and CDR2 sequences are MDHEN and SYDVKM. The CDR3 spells CASSLWRPGELFF. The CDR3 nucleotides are TGTGCCAGCAGTTTGTGGCGGCCCGGGGAGCTGTTTTTT.

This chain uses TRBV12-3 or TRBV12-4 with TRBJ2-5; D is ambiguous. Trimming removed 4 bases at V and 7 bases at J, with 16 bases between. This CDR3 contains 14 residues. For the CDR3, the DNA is TGTGCCAGCAGTTCCCCAGCCGATGTCGGGACCCAGTACTTC. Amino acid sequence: CASSSPADVGTQYF.

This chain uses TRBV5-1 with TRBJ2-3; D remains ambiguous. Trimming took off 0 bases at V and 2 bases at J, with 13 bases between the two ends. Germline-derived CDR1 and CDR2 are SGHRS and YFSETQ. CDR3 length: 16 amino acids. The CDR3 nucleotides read TGCGCCAGCAGCTTGGGATGGACGAGAATCACAGATACGCAGTATTTT. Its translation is CASSLGWTRITDTQYF.

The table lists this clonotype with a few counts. The CDR3 DNA reads TGTGCCAGCGGATATGAACAGGGAAGGAATCAGCCCCAGCATTTT. Translation gives CASGYEQGRNQPQHF. The chain has TRBV5-5 and TRBJ1-5; a possible D gene is TRBD1 (6 bases). Germline-derived CDR1 and CDR2 are SGHKS and YYEKEE (reference sequence). Trimming removed 7 bases from V and 4 bases from J, with 18 bases in between. CDR3 length equals 15 residues.

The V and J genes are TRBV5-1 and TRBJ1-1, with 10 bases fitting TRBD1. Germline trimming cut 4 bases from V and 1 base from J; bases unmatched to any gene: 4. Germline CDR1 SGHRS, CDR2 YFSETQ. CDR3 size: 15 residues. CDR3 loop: CASSQGQGRNTEAFF. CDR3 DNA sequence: TGCGCCAGCAGCCAGGGACAGGGGCGGAACACTGAAGCTTTCTTT.

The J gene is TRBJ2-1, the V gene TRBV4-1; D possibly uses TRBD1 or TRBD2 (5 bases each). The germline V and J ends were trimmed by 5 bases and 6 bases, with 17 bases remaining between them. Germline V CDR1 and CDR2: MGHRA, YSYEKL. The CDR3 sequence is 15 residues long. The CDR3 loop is CASSSRVGGLNEQFF. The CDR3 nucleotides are TGCGCCAGCAGCTCCAGGGTGGGCGGACTCAATGAGCAGTTCTTC.

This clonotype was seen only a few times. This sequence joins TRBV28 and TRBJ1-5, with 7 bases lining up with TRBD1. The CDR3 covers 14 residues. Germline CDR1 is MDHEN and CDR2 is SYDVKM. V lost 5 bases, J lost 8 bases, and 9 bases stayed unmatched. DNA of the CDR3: TGTGCCAGCAGTACCCGGAGGGGGCGGGAGCCCCAGCATTTT. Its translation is CASSTRRGREPQHF.

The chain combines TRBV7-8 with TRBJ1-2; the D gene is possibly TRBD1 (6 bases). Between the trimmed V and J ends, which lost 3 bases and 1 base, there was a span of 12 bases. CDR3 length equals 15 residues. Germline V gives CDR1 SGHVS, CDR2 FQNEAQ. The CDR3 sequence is CASSLRTALNYGYTF. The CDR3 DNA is TGTGCCAGCAGCTTGCGGACAGCGCTTAACTATGGCTACACCTTC.

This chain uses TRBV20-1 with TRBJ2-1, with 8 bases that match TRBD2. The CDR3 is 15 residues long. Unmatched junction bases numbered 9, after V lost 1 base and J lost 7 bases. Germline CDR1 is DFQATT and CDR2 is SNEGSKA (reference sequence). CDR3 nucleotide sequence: TGCAGTGCTAGAGCAGGAGCGGGGGTCAGAAATGAGCAGTTCTTC. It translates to CSARAGAGVRNEQFF.

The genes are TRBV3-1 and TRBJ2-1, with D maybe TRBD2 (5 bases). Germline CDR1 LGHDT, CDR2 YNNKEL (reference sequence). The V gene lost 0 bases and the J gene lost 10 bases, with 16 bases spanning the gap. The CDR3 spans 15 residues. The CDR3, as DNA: TGTGCCAGCAGCCAAGATCTCATGAGGGAGAGAGAGCAGTTCTTC. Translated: CASSQDLMREREQFF.

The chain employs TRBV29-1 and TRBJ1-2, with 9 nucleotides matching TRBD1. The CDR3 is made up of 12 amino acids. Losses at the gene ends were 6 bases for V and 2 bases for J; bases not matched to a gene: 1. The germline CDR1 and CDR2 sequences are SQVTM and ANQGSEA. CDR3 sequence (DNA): TGCAGCGTGGGGACAGGGAACTATGGCTACACCTTC. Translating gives CSVGTGNYGYTF. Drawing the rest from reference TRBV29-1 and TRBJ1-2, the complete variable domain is SAVISQKPSRDICQRGTSLTIQCQVDSQVTMMFWYRQQPGQSLTLIATANQGSEATYESGFVIDKFPISRPNLTFSTLTVSNMSPEDSSIYLCSVGTGNYGYTFGSGTRLTVV.